This is a list of T cell receptor beta chains from one sample in a study of CXCR3-negative and CXCR3-positive naive CD8 T cells. TCRdb re-analyzed the 5' RACE reads; it lists each CDR3 protein once, without DNA. This sample's clone table lists 100,000 to 150,000 distinct CDR3 sequences. The sample consisted of naive CXCR3- CD8+ T cells from blood. The receptor set was obtained from a human donor in good health. Some clones in this sample may be carry-over from other donors' samples. Each CDR3 is given with its conserved first and last residue.

J: TRBJ2-5
V: TRBV4-1
CDR3: CASSQTVGGRQFWETQYF

J: TRBJ1-5
V: TRBV14
CDR3: CASSHGALGQPQHF

J: TRBJ2-5
V: TRBV5-4
CDR3: CTSRDGQTLLETQYF

J: TRBJ2-7
V: TRBV29-1
CDR3: CSVEGSGRFDEQYF

J: TRBJ1-1
V: TRBV29-1
CDR3: CSVTPGGGDTEAFF

J: TRBJ2-7
V: TRBV7-9
CDR3: CASSHLPEGGLYEQYF

J: TRBJ2-2
V: TRBV19
CDR3: CASRPTSRSGELFF

J: TRBJ2-7
V: TRBV4-1
CDR3: CAGSQGAGLSYEQYF

J: TRBJ2-6
V: TRBV2
CDR3: CASSEAPGQVPGANVLTF

J: TRBJ2-1
V: TRBV7-6
CDR3: CASSLGTGLSYNEQFF

J: TRBJ1-1
V: TRBV12-3/TRBV12-4
CDR3: CASSLADTHTEAFF

J: TRBJ2-2
V: TRBV9
CDR3: CASSVLGTGNTGELFF

J: TRBJ2-1
V: TRBV5-5
CDR3: CASSFGEGPYNEQFF

J: TRBJ1-2
V: TRBV21-1
CDR3: CASSRELYGYTF

J: TRBJ2-1
V: TRBV7-8
CDR3: CASSLEGAGGFVYNEQFF

J: TRBJ2-7
V: TRBV5-5
CDR3: CASSDGTSGIGEQYF

J: TRBJ2-7
V: TRBV28
CDR3: CASSYLYEQYF

J: TRBJ2-2
V: TRBV7-9
CDR3: CASSPPLPGLAENTGELFF

J: TRBJ1-1
V: TRBV5-4
CDR3: CASGRGNTEAFF

J: TRBJ2-3
V: TRBV5-5
CDR3: CASSSGLAGILDTQYF

J: TRBJ2-7
V: TRBV7-9
CDR3: CASSLATGGYYEQYF

J: TRBJ2-7
V: TRBV7-9
CDR3: CASSLAQLASEQYF

J: TRBJ2-1
V: TRBV28
CDR3: CASSLGLGYSYNEQFF

J: TRBJ2-7
V: TRBV12-3/TRBV12-4
CDR3: CASSFGQGGLYEQYF

J: TRBJ2-7
V: TRBV10-3
CDR3: CAISEELADYEQYF